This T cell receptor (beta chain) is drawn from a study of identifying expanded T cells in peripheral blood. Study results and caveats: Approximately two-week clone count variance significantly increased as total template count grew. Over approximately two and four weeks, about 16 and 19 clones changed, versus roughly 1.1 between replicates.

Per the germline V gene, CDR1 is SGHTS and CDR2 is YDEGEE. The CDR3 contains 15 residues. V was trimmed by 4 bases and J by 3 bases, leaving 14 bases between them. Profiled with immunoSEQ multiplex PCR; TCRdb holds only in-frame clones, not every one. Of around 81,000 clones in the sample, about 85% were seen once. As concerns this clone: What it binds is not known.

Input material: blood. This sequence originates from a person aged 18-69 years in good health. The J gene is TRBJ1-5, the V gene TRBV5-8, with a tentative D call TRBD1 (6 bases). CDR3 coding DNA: TGTGCCAGCAGCCCGGGACAAAAGATCAATCAGCCCCAGCATTTT. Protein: CASSPGQKINQPQHF.